These 32 T cell receptor beta chains share one sample of origin, sequenced in a study of preoperative IRX-2 immunotherapy in early breast cancer. TCRdb keeps only in-frame clones here, not all; method: immunoSEQ multiplex PCR. This table has around 30,000 clones, under 85% appearing once. Stated treatment: preoperative locoregional IRX-2 cytokine immunotherapy. The material was lymph node tissue, obtained from a patient treated with IRX-2 immunotherapy. The receptors here all came from a human donor with breast cancer.

The V gene is TRBV6-8, the J gene TRBJ2-3; 7 bases are a match to TRBD1. The CDR3 consists of 14 residues. The junction had 4 bases not matched to a gene; V was cut back by 6 bases and J by 1 base. The germline V gene has CDR1 MNHGY and CDR2 SAAAGT. Here the CDR3 DNA reads TGTGCCAGCAGCCAGGGGGATGGCACAGATACGCAGTATTTT. Protein: CASSQGDGTDTQYF.

The V and J genes are TRBV4-1 and TRBJ2-5; D is ambiguous. V was trimmed by 0 bases and J by 3 bases, leaving 5 bases between them. The CDR3 totals 13 residues. Germline CDR1 and CDR2: MGHRA and YSYEKL. CDR3 bases: TGCGCCAGCAGCCAAGATGGCGAAGAGACCCAGTACTTC. Protein: CASSQDGEETQYF.

V is TRBV19 and J is TRBJ2-5, with TRBD1 matching over 7 bases. Trimming at V came to 4 bases and at J to 4 bases, leaving 3 bases not matched to a gene. The V gene's germline CDR1 is LNHDA and CDR2 SQIVND (reference sequence). The length of the CDR3 is 13 residues. DNA of the CDR3: TGTGCCAGTAGTACTTACAGGGGAGAGACCCAGTACTTC. Residues: CASSTYRGETQYF.

The V call is TRBV19, the J call TRBJ1-1; 9 bases match TRBD1. The CDR3 is 15 amino acids. Trimming at V came to 7 bases and at J to 4 bases, leaving 10 bases not matched to a gene. CDR1 is LNHDA, CDR2 SQIVND, per germline (reference sequence). This chain's CDR3 is CASTEDRGLPTEAFF. For the CDR3, the DNA is TGTGCCAGTACCGAGGACAGGGGACTCCCCACTGAAGCTTTCTTT.

The chain recombines TRBV18 with TRBJ1-1, with 7 bases aligning to TRBD1. There are 18 residues in the CDR3. V lost 6 bases, J lost 1 base, and 17 bases stayed unmatched. The V gene's germline CDR1 is KGHSH and CDR2 LQKENI. The CDR3 loop is CASSPNRGSLGKNTEAFF. The CDR3 region has the DNA TGTGCCAGCTCTCCCAACAGGGGAAGTTTGGGGAAGAACACTGAAGCTTTCTTT.

The gene calls are TRBV29-1 and TRBJ1-1; unclear D gene. Germline CDR1 reads SQVTM; CDR2 reads ANQGSEA. CDR3 length equals 12 residues. Between the trimmed V and J ends, which lost 4 bases and 1 base, there was a span of 7 bases. CDR3 loop: CSVGRQNTEAFF. The DNA of the CDR3 is TGCAGCGTTGGACGCCAGAACACTGAAGCTTTCTTT.

The chain couples TRBV7-2 to TRBJ1-3, with D uncertain. This CDR3 has 13 residues. The germline V and J ends were trimmed by 4 bases and 7 bases, with 11 bases remaining between them. Germline CDR1 reads SGHTA; CDR2 reads FQGNSA. CDR3: CASSSGVLNTIYF. In DNA, the CDR3 is TGTGCCAGCAGCTCGGGCGTTCTGAACACCATATATTTT. The full variable domain, with the rest looked up from reference TRBV7-2 and TRBJ1-3, is GAGVSQSPSNKVTEKGKDVELRCDPISGHTALYWYRQSLGQGLEFLIYFQGNSAPDKSGLPSDRFSAERTGGSVSTLTIQRTQQEDSAVYLCASSSGVLNTIYFGEGSWLTVV.

This chain joins TRBV28 and TRBJ2-7; no firm D call. The CDR3 is made up of 13 amino acids. With 7 bases removed from V and 1 base from J, the gap between germline ends came to 11 bases. CDR1 and CDR2 (germline): MDHEN, SYDVKM. The CDR3 bases are TGTGCCAGCAAACGGAACTGGTCCTACGAGCAGTACTTC. Protein sequence: CASKRNWSYEQYF.

The rearrangement joins TRBV30 to TRBJ2-7; tentative D call: TRBD1 (6 bases). Germline V CDR1 and CDR2: GTSNPN, SVGIG (reference sequence). The CDR3 contains 15 residues. V shed 4 bases and J shed 2 bases, with 18 bases lying between them. CDR3 residues: CAWTQGRATAYEQYF. In DNA form, the CDR3 reads TGTGCCTGGACCCAGGGGCGGGCGACGGCCTACGAGCAGTACTTC.

The rearrangement links TRBV14 to TRBJ2-1, with TRBD2 matching over 9 bases. Germline CDR1 is SGHDN and CDR2 is FVKESK. This CDR3 comprises 15 residues. The V gene end was trimmed by 2 bases and the J gene end by 1 base; junction bases not matched to a gene: 0. The CDR3 reads CASSQSGRSYNEQFF. CDR3 DNA sequence: TGTGCCAGCAGCCAAAGCGGGAGGTCCTACAATGAGCAGTTCTTC.

This clone is a singleton in its sample. J is TRBJ2-1 and V is TRBV6-8; 8 bases map to TRBD1. The germline gives CDR1 MNHGY, CDR2 SAAAGT. This CDR3 has 15 amino acids. V lost 5 bases, J lost 4 bases, and 7 bases stayed unmatched. This chain's CDR3 is CASSPTGQVYNEQFF. CDR3 in DNA: TGTGCCAGCAGTCCAACGGGACAGGTATACAATGAGCAGTTCTTC.

This clone was counted a single time. This chain connects TRBV11-3 to TRBJ2-5; TRBD1 matches 10 bases. From germline, CDR1 is SGHNT and CDR2 YENEEA. There are 14 residues in the CDR3. The V gene end was trimmed by 5 bases and the J gene end by 5 bases; junction bases not matched to a gene: 5. CDR3 coding DNA: TGTGCCAGCAGCCAGACAGGGGGCAAGGAGACCCAGTACTTC. Amino acid sequence: CASSQTGGKETQYF.

The rearrangement uses TRBV28 and TRBJ2-1, with D possibly matching TRBD2 (7 bases). The CDR3 sequence is 18 residues long. Trimming left V 1 base short and J 0 bases short, with 16 bases between. Germline CDR1 reads MDHEN; CDR2 reads SYDVKM. The CDR3 region is CASSLFPGGGSSYNEQFF. In DNA form, the CDR3 reads TGTGCCAGCAGTTTATTCCCCGGGGGCGGGAGCTCCTACAATGAGCAGTTCTTC.

CDR3 region: CASGTSSAGFVDTQYF. The CDR3 bases are TGTGCTAGTGGTACCTCCTCGGCAGGGTTCGTCGATACGCAGTATTTT. This chain links TRBV12-5 with TRBJ2-3, with D perhaps matching TRBD1 (5 bases). The CDR3 covers 16 residues. CDR1 is LGHNT and CDR2 is FRNRAP in the germline V gene. V lost 5 bases to trimming and J lost 6 bases, with 21 bases between them.

A remark on this clone: The identical CDR3 is also encoded by other nucleotide sequences in the sample. J is TRBJ2-3 and V is TRBV6-8, with D tentatively TRBD2 (6 bases). CDR3 length: 14 residues. The germline CDR1 and CDR2 sequences are MNHGY and SAAAGT. Deletions cut 4 bases from V and 4 bases from J, with 12 bases between. CDR3 sequence (DNA): TGTGCCAGCAGTTTGGGGGGTAGGGCAGATACGCAGTATTTT. It is translated as CASSLGGRADTQYF.

The chain combines TRBV7-6 with TRBJ2-2, with D perhaps matching TRBD1 or TRBD2 (5 bases each). In germline, CDR1 is SGHVS, CDR2 FNYEAQ. V was trimmed by 1 base and J by 1 base, leaving 7 bases between them. The CDR3 has 15 residues. The CDR3 loop is CASSLVGGNTGELFF. The CDR3 nucleotides are TGTGCCAGCAGCTTAGTTGGGGGGAACACCGGGGAGCTGTTTTTT.

This clone was recorded once. The J gene is TRBJ1-1, the V gene TRBV5-1, with D unclear. The CDR3 has 15 residues. The V gene lost 4 bases and the J gene lost 3 bases, with 16 bases spanning the gap. CDR1 is SGHRS and CDR2 is YFSETQ in the germline V gene. In nucleotides, the CDR3 is TGCGCCAGCAGCGAAGGACCCCGCTCCCACACTGAAGCTTTCTTT. Protein: CASSEGPRSHTEAFF. Combining the CDR3 with reference TRBV5-1 and TRBJ1-1 gives the whole variable domain KAGVTQTPRYLIKTRGQQVTLSCSPISGHRSVSWYQQTPGQGLQFLFEYFSETQRNKGNFPGRFSGRQFSNSRSEMNVSTLELGDSALYLCASSEGPRSHTEAFFGQGTRLTVV.

The chain carries TRBV6-8 and TRBJ2-5; the D gene could be TRBD1 or TRBD2 (6 bases each). The V gene lost 0 bases and the J gene lost 4 bases, with 12 bases spanning the gap. The V gene's germline CDR1 is MNHGY and CDR2 SAAAGT. The CDR3 consists of 15 residues. The CDR3 DNA sequence: TGTGCCAGCAGTTACTCGCGTAAGGGGGGAGAGACCCAGTACTTC. This sequence encodes CASSYSRKGGETQYF.

The chain is built from TRBV19 and TRBJ2-2, with unresolved D. Germline values: CDR1 LNHDA, CDR2 SQIVND (reference sequence). The CDR3 sequence is 13 residues long. Trimming stripped 10 bases from V and 1 base from J, with 10 bases between. CDR3 loop: CAIAQGNTGELFF. Here the CDR3 DNA reads TGTGCCATCGCCCAAGGGAACACCGGGGAGCTGTTTTTT.

V is TRBV6-7 and J is TRBJ1-2, with D hard to call. TRBV6-7 qualifies as an ORF whose function is uncertain. The CDR3 is made up of 11 amino acids. The V end was cut by 4 bases, the J end by 4 bases, with 4 bases between. The CDR3 DNA reads TGTGCCAGCAGTTCAGCCTATGGCTACACCTTC. Translating gives CASSSAYGYTF.

The chain carries TRBV6-8 and TRBJ1-2; 7 bases map to TRBD1. CDR3 size: 16 residues. The ends lost 0 bases at V and 3 bases at J; junction bases unmatched: 7. The V gene's germline CDR1 is MNHGY and CDR2 SAAAGT. The CDR3 loop is CASSYSRQGRDYGYTF. CDR3 sequence (DNA): TGTGCCAGCAGTTACTCGAGACAGGGACGAGACTATGGCTACACCTTC.

The V and J genes are TRBV28 and TRBJ2-5, with 9 nucleotides matching TRBD2. TRBJ2-7 matches the DNA end more closely, so the J call is doubtful. Germline CDR1 reads MDHEN; CDR2 reads SYDVKM. The CDR3 spans 15 residues. The CDR3 coding sequence is TGTGCCAGCAGTTTATGGGCGGGAGGGCGATACGAGCAGTACTTC. It is translated as CASSLWAGGRYEQYF.

This chain joins TRBV6-8 and TRBJ1-1, with 9 bases lining up with TRBD1. Unmatched junction bases numbered 2, after V lost 5 bases and J lost 1 base. The CDR3 loop spans 14 amino acids. Germline assignment: CDR1 MNHGY and CDR2 SAAAGT. CDR3 coding DNA: TGTGCCAGCAGTCCGGGACAGGGGAACACTGAAGCTTTCTTT. This translates into CASSPGQGNTEAFF.

The chain recombines TRBV19 with TRBJ2-1, with 9 bases lining up with TRBD2. The germline V gene encodes CDR1 LNHDA and CDR2 SQIVND (reference sequence). Unmatched junction bases numbered 7, after V lost 7 bases and J lost 3 bases. CDR3 length: 15 amino acids. The DNA of the CDR3 is TGTGCCAGTAATCCCGGGACTAGCCGCTACAATGAGCAGTTCTTC. Encoded protein: CASNPGTSRYNEQFF.

CDR3 nucleotides: TGTGCCAGCTCACTCCAGCGGACAGGAATAGCGTCGAACACTGAAGCTTTCTTT. Residues: CASSLQRTGIASNTEAFF. The chain couples TRBV18 to TRBJ1-1; TRBD1 matches at 7 bases. Germline V CDR1 and CDR2: KGHSH, LQKENI. The ends lost 4 bases at V and 1 base at J; junction bases unmatched: 15. This CDR3 contains 18 residues.

This rearrangement joins TRBV6-8 to TRBJ1-5; D is unclear. Germline V gene lookup returns CDR1 MNHGY and CDR2 SAAAGT. The germline V and J ends were trimmed by 2 bases and 7 bases, with 9 bases remaining between them. The CDR3 runs 13 residues. CDR3 sequence (DNA): TGTGCCAGCAGTTACAAGGGTGTCCAGCCCCAGCATTTT. It is translated as CASSYKGVQPQHF.

For this clone: In the same sample, other DNA sequences code for this CDR3. V and J are TRBV28 and TRBJ2-3; D unclear. The germline V and J ends were trimmed by 4 bases and 2 bases, with 10 bases remaining between them. The CDR3 extends over 14 amino acids. Looked up from germline, CDR1 is MDHEN and CDR2 is SYDVKM. The chain's CDR3 is CASSSGQYTDTQYF. CDR3 DNA: TGTGCCAGCAGTTCAGGCCAATACACAGATACGCAGTATTTT.

The rearrangement links TRBV10-3 to TRBJ2-2; TRBD1 matches at 10 bases. Unmatched junction bases numbered 13, after V lost 10 bases and J lost 5 bases. This CDR3 is built from 16 residues. Germline V gives CDR1 ENHRY, CDR2 SYGVKD. The CDR3 sequence is CASEWGDRGLTGELFF. CDR3 sequence (DNA): TGTGCCAGCGAATGGGGGGACAGGGGACTTACCGGGGAGCTGTTTTTT.

The V call is TRBV28, the J call TRBJ1-2; 8 bases fit TRBD1. Germline V gene data show CDR1 as MDHEN and CDR2 as SYDVKM. This CDR3 spans 12 amino acids. V dropped 6 bases and J dropped 4; count of bases not matched to a gene: 1. CDR3 sequence (DNA): TGTGCCAGCAGGACAGGGGCCTATGGCTACACCTTC. This translates into CASRTGAYGYTF.

The J gene is TRBJ2-3, the V gene TRBV15, with a tentative D call TRBD2 (6 bases). Trimming stripped 0 bases from V and 2 bases from J, with 18 bases between. Germline CDR1 and CDR2: LNHNV and YYDKDF (reference sequence). The CDR3 sequence is 18 residues long. CDR3 in DNA: TGTGCCACCAGCAGAGATCTCCTCGTGGGACTCCACACAGATACGCAGTATTTT. Translating gives CATSRDLLVGLHTDTQYF.

This clone was picked up a small number of times. This rearrangement joins TRBV11-3 to TRBJ1-2, with 10 nucleotides matching TRBD1. V was clipped by 3 bases and J by 7 bases; unmatched bases: 8. The CDR3 loop spans 15 amino acids. The germline gives CDR1 SGHNT, CDR2 YENEEA. CDR3 bases: TGTGCCAGCAGCTTTTATCCGACAGGGGGCGTTGGCTACACCTTC. Its protein product is CASSFYPTGGVGYTF.

The chain recombines TRBV5-1 with TRBJ2-3; 12 bases agree with TRBD2. This CDR3 contains 17 residues. CDR1 is SGHRS and CDR2 is YFSETQ in the germline V gene. The ends lost 4 bases at V and 6 bases at J; junction bases unmatched: 12. Here the CDR3 reads CASSELLAGGPADTQYF. The DNA for the CDR3 is TGCGCCAGCAGCGAATTACTAGCGGGAGGTCCCGCCGATACGCAGTATTTT.